The source of this T cell receptor (beta chain) is a study of cytomegalovirus exposure and HLA in healthy donors. PCR involved 60 Vbeta and 13 Jbeta primers. Using immunoSEQ multiplex PCR, the repertoire was profiled, and TCRdb retains in-frame clones only, with some absent. Here the sample table reports some 70,000 clones. Notes on this clone: The antigen remains undetermined.

Study-wide points: A likely sequencing artifact accounted for one observed cluster of highly shared sequence variants.

The V end lost 7 bases, the J end lost 0 bases, and 9 bases lay between the germline ends. Germline values: CDR1 MNHNS, CDR2 SASEGT. This CDR3 has 13 residues. Source material: PBMCs. The source is a boy aged 10-17 years in good health and CMV-seronegative. V gene TRBV6-1 combines with J gene TRBJ1-1; D is possibly TRBD1 (5 bases). CDR3 bases: TGTGCCAGCATTCGACAGATGAACACTGAAGCTTTCTTT. Protein: CASIRQMNTEAFF.